The 6 T cell receptor beta chains listed next were all sequenced from one sample in a study of blood T cell repertoires in COVID-19. The assay was immunoSEQ multiplex PCR, and TCRdb's table has in-frame clones only and misses some. This table holds some 190,000 clones, approximately 80% found once. Sample: peripheral blood. The receptors come from a human donor in a cohort sampled during active COVID-19.

V is TRBV12-5 and J is TRBJ1-4, with D possibly being TRBD1 (6 bases). The V end lost 1 base, the J end lost 7 bases, and 16 bases lay between the germline ends. Germline CDR1 is LGHNT and CDR2 is FRNRAP. The CDR3 runs 16 residues. The CDR3 sequence is CASGLGQGSFREKLFF. In DNA form, the CDR3 reads TGTGCTAGTGGTTTGGGGCAGGGGAGTTTTCGTGAAAAACTGTTTTTT. The full variable domain, in which reference TRBV12-5 and TRBJ1-4 provide the parts outside the CDR3, is DARVTQTPRHKVTEMGQEVTMRCQPILGHNTVFWYRQTMMQGLELLAYFRNRAPLDDSGMPKDRFSAEMPDATLATLKIQPSEPRDSAVYFCASGLGQGSFREKLFFGSGTQLSVL.

The chain carries TRBV7-3 and TRBJ2-1, with 9 bases lining up with TRBD1. CDR1 and CDR2 (germline): SGHTA, FQGTGA. This CDR3 has 16 amino acids. V shed 4 bases and J 4 bases; nucleotides not matched to a gene: 8. DNA of the CDR3: TGTGCCAGCAGCTCCGCGGGACAGGGCGGGTACAATGAGCAGTTCTTC. It encodes CASSSAGQGGYNEQFF.

The genes are TRBV19 and TRBJ1-4; D gene ambiguous. Germline lookup yields CDR1 LNHDA and CDR2 SQIVND (reference sequence). The length of the CDR3 is 14 residues. V shed 7 bases and J shed 4 bases, with 13 bases lying between them. The CDR3 here is CASTAGSNNEKLFF. CDR3 sequence (DNA): TGTGCCAGTACCGCCGGGTCCAATAATGAAAAACTGTTTTTT.

V is TRBV5-1 and J is TRBJ2-5; no definite D call. The CDR3 is 12 amino acids. In germline, CDR1 is SGHRS, CDR2 YFSETQ. Trimming removed 4 bases at V and 4 bases at J, with 8 bases between. CDR3 in amino acids: CASSRTGETQYF. The CDR3 coding sequence is TGCGCCAGCAGCCGCACGGGAGAGACCCAGTACTTC.

V is TRBV12-3 or TRBV12-4 and J is TRBJ2-6; no clear D. This CDR3 spans 13 amino acids. With 6 bases removed from V and 0 bases from J, the gap between germline ends came to 3 bases. The CDR3 loop reads CASSRSGANVLTF. CDR3 bases: TGTGCCAGCAGCCGCTCTGGGGCCAACGTCCTGACTTTC.

The chain is built from TRBV3-1 (or the pseudogene TRBV3-2) and TRBJ2-1, with TRBD2 matching 8 bases. CDR3 length: 13 amino acids. CDR1 LGHDT and CDR2 YNNKEL come from the germline V gene (reference sequence). The V gene end was trimmed by 3 bases and the J gene end by 7 bases; junction bases not matched to a gene: 2. CDR3 bases: TGTGCCAGCAGCCACGCTAGCGGGAATGAGCAGTTCTTC. It yields the protein CASSHASGNEQFF.